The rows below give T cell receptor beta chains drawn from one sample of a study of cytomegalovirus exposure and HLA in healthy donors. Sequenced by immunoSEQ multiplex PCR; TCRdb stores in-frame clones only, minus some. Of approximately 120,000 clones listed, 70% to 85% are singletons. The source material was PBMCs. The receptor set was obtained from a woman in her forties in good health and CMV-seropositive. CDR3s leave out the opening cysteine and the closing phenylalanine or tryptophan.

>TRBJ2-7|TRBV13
ASTGRDRVNEQY
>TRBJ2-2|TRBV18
ASSPGTVGTGELF
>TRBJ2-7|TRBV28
ASSLPGSANSYEQY
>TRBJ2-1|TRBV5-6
ASRGGSSYNEQF
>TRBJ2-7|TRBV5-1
ASRWGLAGEQY
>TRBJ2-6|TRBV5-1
ASSTRESGANVLT
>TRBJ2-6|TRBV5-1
ASWTGDVGANVLT
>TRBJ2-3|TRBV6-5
ASTQFTDTQY
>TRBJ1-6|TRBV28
ASSYRGWGSPLH
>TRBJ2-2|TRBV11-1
ASSWTEENTGELF
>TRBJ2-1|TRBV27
ASSPGHYNEQF
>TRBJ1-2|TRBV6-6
ASSTGAGGYT
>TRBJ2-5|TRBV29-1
SVDFQGSQETQY
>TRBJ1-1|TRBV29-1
SVSGAAEAF
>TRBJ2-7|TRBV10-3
AISESPGGPGLAGLSYEQY